These 16 T cell receptor beta chains originate from one sample sequenced in a study of graft-versus-host responses after intestinal transplantation. Assay: immunoSEQ multiplex PCR; the TCRdb copy retains only in-frame clones and omits some. Counted here are roughly 60,000 clones, approximately 90% occurring once; the ten biggest clones make up under 3%. This material consisted of PBMCs, taken approximately four months after intestinal transplantation. These receptors were taken from a human patient who received an intestinal transplant, so some T cells may come from the graft donor.

This rearrangement joins TRBV29-1 to TRBJ2-5, with 11 nucleotides matching TRBD1. The CDR3 has 15 residues. Per the germline V gene, CDR1 is SQVTM and CDR2 is ANQGSEA. Trimming took 4 bases from V and 5 from J; bases not matched to a gene: 9. This chain's CDR3 is CSVGGTGGLDETQYF. CDR3 in DNA: TGCAGCGTTGGAGGGACAGGGGGGCTTGATGAGACCCAGTACTTC.

The chain joins TRBV5-1 to TRBJ1-6; D is possibly TRBD1 (5 bases). V was cut by 1 base and J by 11 bases, with 13 bases left in between. The germline V gene encodes CDR1 SGHRS and CDR2 YFSETQ. There are 14 residues in the CDR3. CDR3 amino acids: CASSLQGAGTPLHF. In nucleotides, the CDR3 is TGCGCCAGCAGCTTGCAAGGGGCTGGGACACCCCTCCACTTT.

The chain couples TRBV5-6 to TRBJ2-1, with D unclear. CDR3 size: 15 residues. Between the trimmed V and J ends, which lost 0 bases and 0 bases, there was a span of 7 bases. Germline CDR1 is SGHDT and CDR2 is YYEEEE. The DNA for the CDR3 is TGTGCCAGCAGCTTGGAGGTAAGCTCCTACAATGAGCAGTTCTTC. Protein product: CASSLEVSSYNEQFF.

V is TRBV5-8 and J is TRBJ1-6, with 7 bases identical to TRBD1. Germline V gene data show CDR1 as SGHTS and CDR2 as YDEGEE. Trimming took 4 bases from V and 8 from J; bases not matched to a gene: 3. The CDR3 sequence is 13 residues long. CDR3 protein: CASSQGQYSPLHF. CDR3 nucleotides: TGTGCCAGCAGCCAGGGACAGTATTCACCCCTCCACTTT.

The rearrangement uses TRBV28 and TRBJ1-2, with D hard to call. Germline V lookup: CDR1 MDHEN, CDR2 SYDVKM. The CDR3 is made up of 12 amino acids. Trimming shortened V by 2 bases and J by 2 bases, and 3 bases separated the two germline ends. The CDR3 region is CASSLTNYGYTF. The CDR3, as DNA: TGTGCCAGCAGTTTAACAAACTATGGCTACACCTTC.

V is TRBV15 and J is TRBJ2-7, with D perhaps matching TRBD1 (6 bases). In germline, CDR1 is LNHNV, CDR2 YYDKDF (reference sequence). V was clipped by 4 bases and J by 7 bases, with 14 bases between them. The CDR3 runs 13 residues. CDR3 sequence: CATSMYREREQYF. As DNA, the CDR3 is TGTGCCACCAGCATGTACAGGGAGCGGGAGCAGTACTTC.

On this clone itself: Other DNA sequences within the sample encode an identical CDR3. This chain connects TRBV15 to TRBJ1-5, with 9 bases lining up with TRBD1. CDR3 length: 18 amino acids. Germline values: CDR1 LNHNV, CDR2 YYDKDF (reference sequence). After removal of 3 bases from V and 5 bases from J, the junction contained 14 bases not matched to a gene. CDR3 coding DNA: TGTGCCACCAGCAGGGGAGGGGCCTTACAGGGGGCCGATCAGCCCCAGCATTTT. Translation gives CATSRGGALQGADQPQHF.

The chain is built from TRBV11-1 and TRBJ2-7; no definite D call. V shed 0 bases and J shed 2 bases, with 5 bases lying between them. The germline V gene has CDR1 SGHAT and CDR2 FQDESV (reference sequence). The CDR3 spans 13 residues. The CDR3, as DNA: TGTGCCAGCAGCTTAGCGGGGACCTACGAGCAGTACTTC. Its translation is CASSLAGTYEQYF. The full variable domain, its missing parts supplied by reference TRBV11-1 and TRBJ2-7, is EAEVAQSPRYKITEKSQAVAFWCDPISGHATLYWYRQILGQGPELLVQFQDESVVDDSQLPKDRFSAERLKGVDSTLKIQPAELGDSAMYLCASSLAGTYEQYFGPGTRLTVT.

The gene calls are TRBV28 and TRBJ2-7; tentative D call: TRBD1 (5 bases). Germline V gene data show CDR1 as MDHEN and CDR2 as SYDVKM. CDR3 length: 16 residues. Trimming pared 3 bases from V and 0 bases from J, leaving 15 bases between. CDR3 loop: CASSFFSFQGSYEQYF. The DNA of the CDR3 is TGTGCCAGCAGTTTCTTCTCCTTCCAGGGCTCCTACGAGCAGTACTTC.

The chain uses TRBV7-2 and TRBJ2-7; TRBD1 matches 8 bases. Per the germline V gene, CDR1 is SGHTA and CDR2 is FQGNSA. The CDR3 covers 14 residues. The J segment lost 2 bases and the V segment lost 4 bases, leaving 4 bases of the junction unmatched. The DNA for the CDR3 is TGTGCCAGCAGCTGGGGACAGGCCGCCTACGAGCAGTACTTC. Its protein product is CASSWGQAAYEQYF.

There are a few counts of this clone. This sequence joins TRBV6-4 and TRBJ2-2; D unresolved. Germline V gene lookup returns CDR1 MRHNA and CDR2 SNTAGT. Trimming shortened V by 3 bases and J by 3 bases, and 8 bases separated the two germline ends. The CDR3 extends over 14 amino acids. CDR3 loop: CASSEGTDTGELFF. CDR3 DNA: TGTGCCAGCAGTGAGGGCACGGACACCGGGGAGCTGTTTTTT.

The V and J genes are TRBV29-1 and TRBJ2-5; a weak D match, TRBD2 (6 bases). V was cut by 5 bases and J by 4 bases, with 17 bases left in between. Germline V gene data show CDR1 as SQVTM and CDR2 as ANQGSEA. The length of the CDR3 is 14 residues. CDR3 protein: CSVRGTLSLETQYF. As DNA, the CDR3 is TGCAGCGTTCGCGGGACCCTTAGTTTAGAGACCCAGTACTTC.

Here the CDR3 reads CASSVSVAGNTIYF. The DNA for the CDR3 is TGTGCCAGCAGCGTATCAGTAGCCGGAAACACCATATATTTT. This chain uses TRBV9 with TRBJ1-3; unclear D gene. Between the trimmed V and J ends, which lost 1 base and 4 bases, there was a span of 9 bases. Germline V lookup: CDR1 SGDLS, CDR2 YYNGEE. The CDR3 length is 14 residues.

The chain uses TRBV27 and TRBJ1-1; D perhaps matches TRBD1 (5 bases). Trimming removed 6 bases from V and 2 bases from J, with 13 bases in between. The CDR3 is 14 residues long. Germline-derived CDR1 and CDR2 are MNHEY and SMNVEV (reference sequence). The CDR3 nucleotides are TGTGCCAGCAGGCCCGGGACTCTAAACACTGAAGCTTTCTTT. Residues: CASRPGTLNTEAFF.

For the CDR3, the DNA is TGTGCCAGCAGCCCCGTCGGTGGCGGCTACACCTTC. Protein: CASSPVGGGYTF. V and J are TRBV6-5 and TRBJ1-2; D gene uncertain. This CDR3 contains 12 residues. V was shortened by 6 bases and J by 8 bases, with 13 bases between the two germline ends. Germline CDR1 reads MNHEY; CDR2 reads SVGAGI.

This chain joins TRBV7-2 and TRBJ1-2; D is uncertain. The ends were cut back, 2 bases at V and 0 bases at J, with 16 bases in the middle. Germline values: CDR1 SGHTA, CDR2 FQGNSA. The CDR3 runs 17 residues. The CDR3 DNA follows: TGTGCCAGCAGCTTAACTATCATGGACGGAGCTAACTATGGCTACACCTTC. It translates to CASSLTIMDGANYGYTF.